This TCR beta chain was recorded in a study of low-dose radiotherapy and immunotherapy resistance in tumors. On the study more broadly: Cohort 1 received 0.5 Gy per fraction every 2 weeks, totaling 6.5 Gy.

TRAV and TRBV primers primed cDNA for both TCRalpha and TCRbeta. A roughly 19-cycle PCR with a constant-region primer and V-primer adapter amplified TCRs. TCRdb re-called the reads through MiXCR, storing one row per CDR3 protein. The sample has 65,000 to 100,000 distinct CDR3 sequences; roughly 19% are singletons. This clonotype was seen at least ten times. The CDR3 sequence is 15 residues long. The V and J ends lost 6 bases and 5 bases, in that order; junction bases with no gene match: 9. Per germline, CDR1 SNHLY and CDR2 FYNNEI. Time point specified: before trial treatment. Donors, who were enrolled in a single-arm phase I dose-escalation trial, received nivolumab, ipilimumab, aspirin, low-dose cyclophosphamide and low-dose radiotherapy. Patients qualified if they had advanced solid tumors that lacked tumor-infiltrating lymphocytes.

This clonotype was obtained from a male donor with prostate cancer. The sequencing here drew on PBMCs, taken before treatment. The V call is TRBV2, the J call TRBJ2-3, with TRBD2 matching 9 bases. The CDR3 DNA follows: TGTGCCAGCAGGGGCGGGGGGGCTTGGCAAGATACGCAGTATTTT. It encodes CASRGGGAWQDTQYF.